A selection of T cell receptor beta chains follows, all from one sample in a study of control samples from healthy donors and cancer patients. The protocol was immunoSEQ multiplex PCR, while the TCRdb copy is restricted to in-frame clones and leaves out a portion. The sample lists tens of thousands of clones, about 93% occurring once. The sample comprised blood. The origin of the receptors is a man between 25 and 39 years old in good health. CDR3s include the opening cysteine and the closing phenylalanine or tryptophan. Each record gives: J gene, clone size, D gene, V gene, CDR3 protein, CDR3 DNA. The D gene is left open where the match is weak. Some rows have no size entry. The others give once, few or many, or a class for an expanded clone.

j_gene: TRBJ1-1; abundance: NA; d_gene: TRBD1; v_gene: TRBV28; CDR3aa: CASTRDRGRGLNTEAFF; CDR3nt: TGTGCCAGCACCAGGGACAGGGGGCGCGGCCTGAACACTGAAGCTTTCTTT
j_gene: TRBJ1-2; abundance: NA; d_gene: TRBD1; v_gene: TRBV7-2; CDR3aa: CASSLAGGQGDGYTF; CDR3nt: TGTGCCAGCAGCTTAGCCGGTGGACAGGGAGATGGCTACACCTTC
j_gene: TRBJ1-1; abundance: NA; d_gene: NA; v_gene: TRBV4-1; CDR3aa: CASSQVGGNTEAFF; CDR3nt: TGCGCCAGCAGCCAAGTGGGGGGGAACACTGAAGCTTTCTTT
j_gene: TRBJ2-2; abundance: once; d_gene: NA; v_gene: TRBV7-6; CDR3aa: CASSFWRENTGELFF; CDR3nt: TGTGCCAGCAGCTTCTGGCGGGAGAACACCGGGGAGCTGTTTTTT
j_gene: TRBJ2-6; abundance: NA; d_gene: TRBD1; v_gene: TRBV9; CDR3aa: CASSGQGAQGANVLTF; CDR3nt: TGTGCCAGCAGCGGACAGGGGGCGCAAGGGGCCAACGTCCTGACTTTC
j_gene: TRBJ2-7; abundance: NA; d_gene: NA; v_gene: TRBV30; CDR3aa: CAWSVQSKWDLYYEQYF; CDR3nt: TGTGCCTGGAGTGTACAGAGTAAGTGGGATCTGTACTACGAGCAGTACTTC
j_gene: TRBJ2-7; abundance: once; d_gene: NA; v_gene: TRBV6-2/TRBV6-3; CDR3aa: CASSNPGGSNEQYF; CDR3nt: TGTGCCAGCAGTAACCCCGGGGGCTCCAACGAGCAGTACTTC
j_gene: TRBJ2-1; abundance: NA; d_gene: TRBD1; v_gene: TRBV6-2/TRBV6-3; CDR3aa: CASSKTGTGRNNEQFF; CDR3nt: TGTGCCAGCAGCAAAACCGGGACAGGGCGAAATAATGAGCAGTTCTTC
j_gene: TRBJ1-2; abundance: NA; d_gene: NA; v_gene: TRBV19; CDR3aa: CASSYQDGVFGYTF; CDR3nt: TGTGCCAGTAGTTATCAAGACGGAGTTTTTGGCTACACCTTC
j_gene: TRBJ1-1; abundance: NA; d_gene: NA; v_gene: TRBV30; CDR3aa: CAWKVTMRNTEAFF; CDR3nt: TGTGCCTGGAAAGTGACAATGAGGAACACTGAAGCTTTCTTT
j_gene: TRBJ1-6; abundance: NA; d_gene: TRBD1; v_gene: TRBV19; CDR3aa: CASSGAGTGRSPLHF; CDR3nt: TGTGCCAGTAGTGGCGCCGGGACAGGGAGGTCACCCCTCCACTTT
j_gene: TRBJ2-7; abundance: NA; d_gene: TRBD1; v_gene: TRBV5-1; CDR3aa: CASSPPPGQGSNEQYF; CDR3nt: TGCGCCAGCAGCCCACCCCCGGGACAGGGGTCGAACGAGCAGTACTTC
j_gene: TRBJ1-4; abundance: NA; d_gene: TRBD1; v_gene: TRBV18; CDR3aa: CASSPAGQGWEKLFF; CDR3nt: TGTGCCAGCTCACCGGCGGGACAGGGGTGGGAAAAACTGTTTTTT
j_gene: TRBJ2-1; abundance: NA; d_gene: NA; v_gene: TRBV5-1; CDR3aa: CASSPANSYNEQFF; CDR3nt: TGCGCCAGCAGCCCTGCAAATTCCTACAATGAGCAGTTCTTC
j_gene: TRBJ2-7; abundance: NA; d_gene: NA; v_gene: TRBV9; CDR3aa: CASSVDIGYYEQYF; CDR3nt: TGTGCCAGCAGCGTAGATATAGGGTACTACGAGCAGTACTTC
j_gene: TRBJ1-4; abundance: NA; d_gene: TRBD1; v_gene: TRBV11-2; CDR3aa: CASSYPRDRGGDEKLFF; CDR3nt: TGTGCCAGCAGCTATCCCCGGGACAGGGGAGGGGATGAAAAACTGTTTTTT
j_gene: TRBJ2-7; abundance: NA; d_gene: NA; v_gene: TRBV14; CDR3aa: CASSRDYEQYF; CDR3nt: TGTGCCAGCAGTAGGGACTACGAGCAGTACTTC
j_gene: TRBJ2-1; abundance: NA; d_gene: NA; v_gene: TRBV6-6; CDR3aa: CASSDSGGWAETQFF; CDR3nt: TGTGCCAGCAGTGACTCCGGTGGATGGGCGGAGACCCAGTTCTTC
j_gene: TRBJ2-1; abundance: NA; d_gene: TRBD1; v_gene: TRBV27; CDR3aa: CASSLRQGPYNEQFF; CDR3nt: TGTGCCAGCAGTTTGAGACAGGGGCCCTACAATGAGCAGTTCTTC
j_gene: TRBJ1-5; abundance: NA; d_gene: NA; v_gene: TRBV11-3; CDR3aa: CASSLGVRGCQPQHF; CDR3nt: TGTGCCAGCAGCTTAGGGGTCAGGGGTTGTCAGCCCCAGCATTTT
j_gene: TRBJ1-2; abundance: NA; d_gene: NA; v_gene: TRBV14; CDR3aa: CASSLNIGLLNYGYTF; CDR3nt: TGTGCCAGCAGCCTCAACATCGGACTACTTAACTATGGCTACACCTTC
j_gene: TRBJ2-7; abundance: once; d_gene: NA; v_gene: TRBV6-5; CDR3aa: CASSYSRDIFYEQYF; CDR3nt: TGTGCCAGCAGTTACTCCCGGGACATCTTCTACGAGCAGTACTTC
j_gene: TRBJ1-1; abundance: NA; d_gene: NA; v_gene: TRBV19; CDR3aa: CATTRDRVNTEAFF; CDR3nt: TGTGCCACCACCCGCGACAGAGTGAACACTGAAGCTTTCTTT
j_gene: TRBJ1-1; abundance: NA; d_gene: TRBD1; v_gene: TRBV5-6; CDR3aa: CASSWDRGNTEAFF; CDR3nt: TGTGCCAGCAGTTGGGACAGGGGGAACACTGAAGCTTTCTTT
j_gene: TRBJ1-1; abundance: NA; d_gene: TRBD1; v_gene: TRBV6-1; CDR3aa: CASSEAWYRGNTEAFF; CDR3nt: TGTGCCAGCAGTGAAGCGTGGTACAGGGGGAACACTGAAGCTTTCTTT
j_gene: TRBJ2-3; abundance: NA; d_gene: NA; v_gene: TRBV6-2/TRBV6-3; CDR3aa: CASSTTLTGSDTQYF; CDR3nt: TGTGCCAGCAGTACGACCCTTACAGGGAGCGATACGCAGTATTTT
j_gene: TRBJ1-5; abundance: NA; d_gene: TRBD1; v_gene: TRBV5-8; CDR3aa: CASSQADRGSHQPQHF; CDR3nt: TGTGCCAGCAGCCAAGCGGACAGGGGGTCTCATCAGCCCCAGCATTTT
j_gene: TRBJ1-1; abundance: NA; d_gene: NA; v_gene: TRBV3-1/TRBV3-2; CDR3aa: CASSQDNGRNTEAFF; CDR3nt: TGTGCCAGCAGCCAAGACAATGGGAGGAACACTGAAGCTTTCTTT
j_gene: TRBJ2-1; abundance: NA; d_gene: TRBD2; v_gene: TRBV3-1/TRBV3-2; CDR3aa: CASSRGLVEVLNEQFF; CDR3nt: TGTGCCAGCAGCCGAGGACTAGTAGAAGTGCTCAATGAACAGTTCTTC
j_gene: TRBJ1-1; abundance: NA; d_gene: NA; v_gene: TRBV7-9; CDR3aa: CASTQTANTEAFF; CDR3nt: TGTGCCAGCACACAGACCGCGAACACTGAAGCTTTCTTT
j_gene: TRBJ2-2; abundance: NA; d_gene: TRBD1; v_gene: TRBV24-1; CDR3aa: CATKGTVNTGELFF; CDR3nt: TGTGCCACCAAGGGGACAGTGAACACCGGGGAGCTGTTTTTT
j_gene: TRBJ2-1; abundance: NA; d_gene: NA; v_gene: TRBV6-4; CDR3aa: CASSPGRLLSYNEQFF; CDR3nt: TGTGCCAGCAGCCCCGGGCGGCTGCTATCCTACAATGAGCAGTTCTTC
j_gene: TRBJ2-6; abundance: NA; d_gene: NA; v_gene: TRBV4-2; CDR3aa: CASSLPGRKFSGANVLTF; CDR3nt: TGTGCCAGCAGCCTTCCGGGACGGAAATTCTCTGGGGCCAACGTCCTGACTTTC
j_gene: TRBJ2-3; abundance: NA; d_gene: TRBD2; v_gene: TRBV11-3; CDR3aa: CASSLRAGGTDTQYF; CDR3nt: TGTGCCAGCAGCTTAAGAGCGGGGGGCACAGATACGCAGTATTTT
j_gene: TRBJ1-1; abundance: NA; d_gene: TRBD1; v_gene: TRBV18; CDR3aa: CASSPSAAPWTGGNTEAFF; CDR3nt: TGTGCCAGCTCACCGAGTGCAGCTCCCTGGACAGGGGGTAACACTGAAGCTTTCTTT
j_gene: TRBJ1-2; abundance: NA; d_gene: TRBD1; v_gene: TRBV9; CDR3aa: CASSVADRERGGYTF; CDR3nt: TGTGCCAGCAGCGTAGCTGACAGGGAGAGAGGCGGCTACACCTTC
j_gene: TRBJ2-7; abundance: NA; d_gene: NA; v_gene: TRBV19; CDR3aa: CASSPDNSYEQYF; CDR3nt: TGTGCCAGTAGTCCCGACAACTCCTACGAGCAGTACTTC
j_gene: TRBJ2-3; abundance: few; d_gene: NA; v_gene: TRBV4-2; CDR3aa: CASSQQGTYTDTQYF; CDR3nt: TGTGCCAGCAGCCAACAGGGGACCTACACAGATACGCAGTATTTT
j_gene: TRBJ1-2; abundance: NA; d_gene: NA; v_gene: TRBV12-3/TRBV12-4; CDR3aa: CASSPGEGYTF; CDR3nt: TGTGCCAGCAGTCCAGGGGAGGGCTACACCTTC
j_gene: TRBJ2-7; abundance: NA; d_gene: NA; v_gene: TRBV28; CDR3aa: CASGDIGYEQYF; CDR3nt: TGTGCCAGCGGGGACATCGGTTACGAGCAGTACTTC
j_gene: TRBJ1-2; abundance: NA; d_gene: TRBD1; v_gene: TRBV11-2; CDR3aa: CASSWGQGGNYGYTF; CDR3nt: TGTGCCAGCAGCTGGGGACAGGGTGGGAACTATGGCTACACCTTC
j_gene: TRBJ1-5; abundance: NA; d_gene: NA; v_gene: TRBV28; CDR3aa: CAIGGGGRNQPQHF; CDR3nt: TGTGCCATCGGGGGCGGGGGTCGCAATCAGCCCCAGCATTTT
j_gene: TRBJ1-1; abundance: NA; d_gene: NA; v_gene: TRBV6-4; CDR3aa: CASSDSWGGRNTEAFF; CDR3nt: TGTGCCAGCAGTGACTCGTGGGGGGGGCGAAACACTGAAGCTTTCTTT